This T cell receptor (beta chain) was recovered during a study of PD-1 blockade in mismatch repair-deficient tumors. The CDR3 consists of 13 residues. Germline V lookup: CDR1 SGHAT, CDR2 FQNNGV. The V and J ends lost 4 bases and 2 bases, in that order; junction bases with no gene match: 2. There are a few counts of this clone. Assay used: immunoSEQ multiplex PCR; TCRdb lists only in-frame clones, some missing. The sample has about 84,000 clones, over 70% seen once; the top ten hold around 2.7%. Here the sequenced sample was peripheral blood, taken 12 weeks after starting pembrolizumab. The V call is TRBV11-2, the J call TRBJ2-7; 7 bases align to TRBD2. The clonotype originates from an adult with mismatch repair-deficient cancer. The CDR3 sequence: CASSSSGAYEQYF. DNA for the CDR3: TGTGCCAGCAGCTCCAGCGGGGCCTACGAGCAGTACTTC. The full variable domain, completed using reference TRBV11-2 and TRBJ2-7, is EAGVAQSPRYKIIEKRQSVAFWCNPISGHATLYWYQQILGQGPKLLIQFQNNGVVDDSQLPKDRFSAERLKGVDSTLKIQPAKLEDSAVYLCASSSSGAYEQYFGPGTRLTVT.